Shown below are 21 T cell receptor beta chains from a single sample sequenced in a study of read filtering for tumor transcriptome and immune sequencing. From 300 to 450 ng of RNA, a library with molecular barcoded alpha/delta and beta/gamma adaptors was made. TCRdb re-called the reads through MiXCR, storing one row per CDR3 protein. The table shows about 130,000 distinct CDR3 sequences, with 10% to 15% occurring only once. Sequenced sample: a population of CD138-negative cells sorted from bone marrow. These receptors were collected from a donor over 35 with multiple myeloma.

This clonotype was seen many times. V is TRBV12-3 or TRBV12-4 and J is TRBJ1-5; tentatively, D is TRBD1 (5 bases). The CDR3 length is 15 residues. V was clipped by 2 bases and J by 7 bases, with 15 bases between them. CDR3 sequence (DNA): TGTGCCAGCAGTTTACGCGGGGCGAGGCGGCAGCCCCAGCATTTT. Translation: CASSLRGARRQPQHF.

This clonotype was seen ten or more times. The V and J genes are TRBV9 and TRBJ2-1, with 9 bases matching TRBD1. V gave up 3 bases and J gave up 5 bases; unmatched junction bases: 15. Germline CDR1 SGDLS, CDR2 YYNGEE. The CDR3 sequence is 18 residues long. The CDR3 protein is CASSDMPLRQGGDNEQFF. CDR3 DNA sequence: TGTGCCAGCAGCGATATGCCCCTCCGACAGGGGGGAGACAATGAGCAGTTCTTC.

Ten or more counts support this clonotype. This chain uses TRBV6-1 with TRBJ1-4; D remains unclear. This CDR3 contains 13 residues. Trimming pared 6 bases from V and 3 bases from J, leaving 8 bases between. CDR1 is MNHNS and CDR2 is SASEGT in the germline V gene. CDR3 sequence reads: CASRDGPNEKLFF. CDR3 DNA sequence: TGTGCCAGCAGGGACGGTCCTAATGAAAAACTGTTTTTT.

This clonotype was found many times. V usage is TRBV5-5 and J usage is TRBJ1-6, with 9 bases aligning to TRBD1. J lost 7 bases, V lost 1 base, and 6 bases had no gene match. There are 16 residues in the CDR3. From germline, CDR1 is SGHKS and CDR2 YYEKEE (reference sequence). The CDR3 coding sequence is TGTGCCAGCAGCTTGTCCCGGGACAGGGACAATTCACCCCTCCACTTT. Encoded protein: CASSLSRDRDNSPLHF.

About this clonotype itself: This could be a read error, since a much larger clone is one nucleotide away. The rearrangement joins TRBV7-2 to TRBJ1-5; D perhaps matches TRBD1 (5 bases). CDR3 length: 15 amino acids. Germline loops: CDR1 SGHTA, CDR2 FQGNSA. CDR3 nucleotide sequence: TGTGCCAACAGCTCCGAGGTGGGGGGGAATCAGCCCCAGCATTTT. Its translation is CANSSEVGGNQPQHF. Supplemented by reference TRBV7-2 and TRBJ1-5, the full variable domain reads GAGVSQSPSNKVTEKGKDVELRCDPISGHTALYWYRQSLGQGLEFLIYFQGNSAPDKSGLPSDRFSAERTGGSVSTLTIQRTQQEDSAVYLCANSSEVGGNQPQHFGDGTRLSIL.

This clonotype was counted many times. This chain links TRBV29-1 with TRBJ2-1; a possible D gene is TRBD2 (6 bases). V was trimmed by 6 bases and J by 7 bases, leaving 16 bases between them. CDR1 and CDR2 (germline): SQVTM, ANQGSEA. This CDR3 has 13 residues. The CDR3 bases are TGCAGCGTCACGACTAGAAGTGGTAATGAGCAGTTCTTC. As protein: CSVTTRSGNEQFF.

The J gene is TRBJ2-3, the V gene TRBV10-2; a possible D gene is TRBD2 (5 bases). The CDR3 covers 16 residues. Trimming removed 0 bases from V and 4 bases from J, with 14 bases in between. Germline CDR1 and CDR2: WSHSY and SAAADI. The chain's CDR3 is CASSESMAGGSDTQYF. The CDR3 coding sequence is TGCGCCAGCAGTGAGTCGATGGCGGGTGGGTCAGATACGCAGTATTTT.

This clonotype was seen many times. The chain carries TRBV5-4 and TRBJ2-1; 10 bases agree with TRBD2. The V and J ends lost 0 bases and 4 bases, in that order; junction bases with no gene match: 1. The germline V gene has CDR1 SGHNT and CDR2 YYREEE (reference sequence). The CDR3 extends over 15 amino acids. The CDR3 coding sequence is TGTGCCAGCAGCTTGGGAGCGGGGGGGTACAATGAGCAGTTCTTC. Encoded protein: CASSLGAGGYNEQFF.

V usage is TRBV2 and J usage is TRBJ2-2; D possibly corresponds to TRBD1 (6 bases). V was clipped by 7 bases and J by 4 bases, with 13 bases between them. This CDR3 contains 14 residues. Germline CDR1 is SNHLY and CDR2 is FYNNEI. CDR3 nucleotide sequence: TGTGCCAGCAAGGGGGTTCATAGCACCGGGGAGCTGTTTTTT. This encodes CASKGVHSTGELFF.

This clonotype was observed at least ten times. The V and J genes are TRBV30 and TRBJ2-1; D is unclear. The CDR3 runs to 12 residues. The germline gives CDR1 GTSNPN, CDR2 SVGIG (reference sequence). The germline V and J ends were trimmed by 2 bases and 8 bases, with 10 bases remaining between them. The CDR3 loop reads CAWSLAIDEQFF. In nucleotides, the CDR3 is TGTGCCTGGAGTTTGGCGATAGATGAGCAGTTCTTC.

This clonotype was observed many times. This chain joins TRBV12-3 or TRBV12-4 and TRBJ1-1; tentative D call: TRBD1 (6 bases). The ends were cut back, 0 bases at V and 0 bases at J, with 11 bases in the middle. The length of the CDR3 is 16 residues. CDR3 protein: CASSLAPGGLNTEAFF. In DNA form, the CDR3 reads TGTGCCAGCAGTTTAGCCCCTGGGGGGCTGAACACTGAAGCTTTCTTT.

This clonotype was found a few times. The rearrangement joins TRBV7-9 to TRBJ2-2; no reliable D call. The CDR3 length is 15 residues. V shed 3 bases and J shed 0 bases, with 8 bases lying between them. The germline CDR1 and CDR2 sequences are SEHNR and FQNEAQ (reference sequence). CDR3 DNA: TGTGCCAGCAGCTTCCGAACCCCGAACACCGGGGAGCTGTTTTTT. Translated, it gives CASSFRTPNTGELFF.

This clonotype came up many times. V is TRBV27 and J is TRBJ2-7; 7 nucleotides line up with TRBD1. V trimming: 6 bases; J trimming: 4 bases; junction bases outside the gene matches: 12. The CDR3 covers 15 residues. The germline CDR1 and CDR2 sequences are MNHEY and SMNVEV (reference sequence). CDR3 region: CASSPTGAVGYEQYF. For the CDR3, the DNA is TGTGCCAGCAGCCCCACAGGGGCGGTCGGGTACGAGCAGTACTTC.

Note on this clonotype: A much larger clone differs by one base, so this may be a read error. The rearrangement links TRBV12-3 or TRBV12-4 to TRBJ2-1, with 9 bases aligning to TRBD2. The length of the CDR3 is 15 residues. The CDR3 loop reads CASSLMAGGYNEQSF. The DNA for the CDR3 is TGTGCCAGCAGTTTGATGGCGGGGGGGTACAATGAGCAGTCCTTC.

As to this clonotype: A single base separates this from a much larger clone, so it may be a read error. The genes are TRBV11-2 and TRBJ2-2; TRBD2 agrees at 9 bases. The CDR3 spans 16 residues. V shed 8 bases, J shed 2 bases, and the junction held 9 bases outside the gene matches. The germline V gene has CDR1 SGHAT and CDR2 FQNNGV. This CDR3 reads CASGSLAGINTGELFF. The DNA for the CDR3 is TGTGCCAGCGGCTCCCTAGCGGGGATCAACACCGGGGAGCTGTTTTTT.

The CDR3 region has the DNA TGTGCCAGCAGCTTAGATGGCGGAACCTACGAGCAGTACTTC. This gives the protein CASSLDGGTYEQYF. The gene calls are TRBV11-3 and TRBJ2-7; D not certain. The CDR3 consists of 14 residues. V was trimmed by 0 bases and J by 2 bases, leaving 8 bases between them. In germline, CDR1 is SGHNT, CDR2 YENEEA.

The genes are TRBV11-2 and TRBJ2-7; the D is unclear. The germline V gene has CDR1 SGHAT and CDR2 FQNNGV. V lost 5 bases to trimming and J lost 1 base, with 12 bases between them. The CDR3 has 14 residues. This chain's CDR3 is CASSQTDTSYEQYF. The CDR3 DNA reads TGTGCCAGCAGCCAGACCGACACATCCTACGAGCAGTACTTC.

The chain carries TRBV3-1 and TRBJ2-1; a possible D gene is TRBD1 (7 bases). This CDR3 has 15 amino acids. The V gene lost 1 base and the J gene lost 5 bases, with 12 bases spanning the gap. The germline V gene has CDR1 LGHDT and CDR2 YNNKEL (reference sequence). CDR3 nucleotides: TGTGCCAGCAGCCAAGGGAGGGACAGAAACAATGAGCAGTTCTTC. This sequence encodes CASSQGRDRNNEQFF.

This clonotype was observed many times. V gene TRBV6-1 combines with J gene TRBJ2-1, with TRBD2 matching 12 bases. Per the germline V gene, CDR1 is MNHNS and CDR2 is SASEGT. The J segment lost 4 bases and the V segment lost 6 bases, leaving 1 base of the junction unmatched. The CDR3 contains 14 residues. The CDR3 protein is CASRTSGGYNEQFF. In nucleotides, the CDR3 is TGTGCCAGCAGGACTAGCGGGGGTTACAATGAGCAGTTCTTC.

This clonotype was found a few times. The gene calls are TRBV18 and TRBJ1-3; D gene uncertain. The germline V gene encodes CDR1 KGHSH and CDR2 LQKENI. The CDR3 has 13 residues. Trimming pared 5 bases from V and 0 bases from J, leaving 5 bases between. CDR3 residues: CASSGGSGNTIYF. CDR3 bases: TGTGCCAGCTCAGGAGGCTCTGGAAACACCATATATTTT.

Many counts were recorded for this clonotype. The V call is TRBV2, the J call TRBJ2-6; TRBD1 might be the D (6 bases). The CDR3 loop spans 16 amino acids. V was pared by 5 bases and J by 2 bases, with 13 bases between. The germline CDR1 and CDR2 sequences are SNHLY and FYNNEI. The CDR3 coding sequence is TGTGCCAGCAGTAGAACACAGGGAACTGGGGCCAACGTCCTGACTTTC. Translated, it gives CASSRTQGTGANVLTF. The full variable domain, completed using reference TRBV2 and TRBJ2-6, is EPEVTQTPSHQVTQMGQEVILRCVPISNHLYFYWYRQILGQKVEFLVSFYNNEISEKSEIFDDQFSVERPDGSNFTLKIRSTKLEDSAMYFCASSRTQGTGANVLTFGAGSRLTVL.